Below are 20 T cell receptor beta chains sequenced from a single sample in a study of T-cell memory formation after mild COVID-19. TCRdb fed the 5' RACE reads into MiXCR, producing one record per CDR3 protein. The table records some 320,000 distinct CDR3 sequences, around a sixth of them present only once. The sequenced material came from PBMCs or a T cell subset sorted from them (not recorded which). The receptors here all came from a man aged 18 to 29 who had mild COVID-19 (a few samples of this study predate the infection). Cell type and time point are not known.

J is TRBJ1-2 and V is TRBV6-2 or TRBV6-3; D not certain. Germline loops: CDR1 MNHEY, CDR2 SVGEGT. Between the trimmed V and J ends, which lost 0 bases and 4 bases, there was a span of 9 bases. This CDR3 contains 14 residues. The CDR3 reads CASSYSQTGYGYTF. The CDR3, as DNA: TGTGCCAGCAGTTACTCGCAGACGGGCTATGGCTACACCTTC.

The CDR3 sequence is CSATGNGANVLTF. CDR3 DNA: TGCAGTGCCACGGGCAATGGGGCCAACGTCCTGACTTTC. This chain uses TRBV20-1 with TRBJ2-6, with D hard to call. The CDR3 spans 13 residues. The germline V gene encodes CDR1 DFQATT and CDR2 SNEGSKA (reference sequence). V lost 6 bases and J 3 bases, leaving 9 bases between the germline ends.

This clonotype was seen a few times. This sequence joins TRBV6-1 and TRBJ2-5; TRBD2 might be the D (6 bases). The CDR3 loop spans 12 amino acids. Germline V CDR1 and CDR2: MNHNS, SASEGT. Trimming cost V 7 bases and J 6 bases, with 12 bases left between them. CDR3 bases: TGTGCCAGCACCATCCGGGGGAAGACCCAGTACTTC. Protein: CASTIRGKTQYF.

There are many counts of this clonotype. The gene calls are TRBV5-1 and TRBJ1-1; D is possibly TRBD1 (6 bases). This CDR3 contains 14 residues. Germline-derived CDR1 and CDR2 are SGHRS and YFSETQ. Trimming removed 4 bases from V and 5 bases from J, with 15 bases in between. This CDR3 is CASSVQGIGTEAFF. CDR3 nucleotide sequence: TGCGCCAGCAGCGTCCAGGGGATAGGGACTGAAGCTTTCTTT.

V is TRBV7-9 and J is TRBJ1-1; D remains unclear. The CDR3 covers 15 residues. The germline V gene has CDR1 SEHNR and CDR2 FQNEAQ (reference sequence). V was pared by 5 bases and J by 1 base, with 14 bases between. The CDR3 DNA reads TGTGCCAGCAGCCAAAGAGGGATGAAGAACACTGAAGCTTTCTTT. Translating gives CASSQRGMKNTEAFF. Based on the CDR3 plus reference TRBV7-9 and TRBJ1-1, the full variable domain is DTGVSQNPRHKITKRGQNVTFRCDPISEHNRLYWYRQTLGQGPEFLTYFQNEAQLEKSRLLSDRFSAERPKGSFSTLEIQRTEQGDSAMYLCASSQRGMKNTEAFFGQGTRLTVV.

This clonotype was detected ten times or more. The rearrangement joins TRBV11-2 to TRBJ2-5; D is ambiguous. CDR1 and CDR2 from the germline V gene are SGHAT and FQNNGV. This CDR3 spans 12 amino acids. With 5 bases removed from V and 5 bases from J, the gap between germline ends came to 9 bases. CDR3 bases: TGTGCCAGCAGCCGGAGCGCCGAGACCCAGTACTTC. It encodes CASSRSAETQYF.

The rearrangement uses TRBV12-3 or TRBV12-4 and TRBJ2-3; D unresolved. The CDR3 runs 11 residues. Trimming stripped 5 bases from V and 3 bases from J, with 3 bases between. CDR3 sequence reads: CASSQTDTQYF. DNA of the CDR3: TGTGCCAGCAGTCAAACAGATACGCAGTATTTT.

This clonotype was detected a few times. V is TRBV7-2 and J is TRBJ2-5, with D perhaps matching TRBD1 or TRBD2 (5 bases each). The CDR3 has 13 residues. The V end lost 6 bases, the J end lost 3 bases, and 11 bases lay between the germline ends. Germline loops: CDR1 SGHTA, CDR2 FQGNSA. CDR3 DNA: TGTGCCAGCAGTCACCTGGGGGAAGAGACCCAGTACTTC. Its translation: CASSHLGEETQYF.

This clonotype has more than one count but fewer than ten. The rearrangement links TRBV4-2 to TRBJ2-3; 9 bases are shared with TRBD2. The CDR3 totals 16 residues. V lost 4 bases and J lost 0; bases outside the gene matches: 5. Germline V lookup: CDR1 LGHNA, CDR2 YNFKEQ. CDR3 sequence (DNA): TGTGCCAGCAGCCGGAACCTAGCGGGGAGCACAGATACGCAGTATTTT. Amino acids: CASSRNLAGSTDTQYF.

This clonotype was seen only a few times. The chain recombines TRBV18 with TRBJ2-7; a weak D match, TRBD1 (5 bases). This CDR3 region has 15 residues. Germline values: CDR1 KGHSH, CDR2 LQKENI. The V gene lost 3 bases and the J gene lost 0 bases, with 12 bases spanning the gap. The CDR3 sequence: CASSPRESSSYEQYV. CDR3 in DNA: TGTGCCAGCTCACCCAGGGAAAGCAGCTCCTACGAGCAGTACGTC.

Points on this clonotype: At one end, the junction sequence differs from germline, possibly due to a read error. The gene calls are TRBV6-6 and TRBJ2-5; the D is unclear. CDR1 is MNHNY and CDR2 is SVGAGI in the germline V gene (reference sequence). The CDR3 length is 13 residues. The CDR3 DNA reads as TGTGCCAGCAGTTACTCGTTCCCTGTGGTGACGGACTTC. Protein sequence: CASSYSFPVVTDF.

Only a few counts were recorded for this clonotype. J is TRBJ2-3 and V is TRBV20-1, with D perhaps matching TRBD2 (5 bases). The CDR3 spans 13 residues. The V and J ends lost 3 bases and 1 base respectively, with 8 bases between them. Looked up from germline, CDR1 is DFQATT and CDR2 is SNEGSKA (reference sequence). CDR3 bases: TGCAGTGCTAGCCTAGCTGGCACAGATACGCAGTATTTT. Translation gives CSASLAGTDTQYF.

CDR3 protein: CASSVAVGQWETQYF. In nucleotides, the CDR3 is TGTGCCAGCAGCGTAGCTGTCGGACAGTGGGAGACCCAGTACTTC. The chain carries TRBV9 and TRBJ2-5; D perhaps matches TRBD1 (6 bases). The CDR3 spans 15 residues. Per germline, CDR1 SGDLS and CDR2 YYNGEE. Trimming removed 0 bases at V and 5 bases at J, with 14 bases between.

The J gene is TRBJ2-7, the V gene TRBV5-1, with no clear D. Germline CDR1 is SGHRS and CDR2 is YFSETQ. The CDR3 spans 13 residues. Trimming cost V 0 bases and J 7 bases, with 11 bases left between them. CDR3 sequence: CASSLDVWEEQYF. In nucleotides, the CDR3 is TGCGCCAGCAGCTTGGATGTATGGGAAGAGCAGTACTTC.

This clonotype has more than one count but fewer than ten. The rearrangement uses TRBV27 and TRBJ2-5, with TRBD2 matching over 10 bases. Germline trimming cut 4 bases from V and 4 bases from J; bases unmatched to any gene: 6. Germline V gene data show CDR1 as MNHEY and CDR2 as SMNVEV (reference sequence). The CDR3 is 15 amino acids. The CDR3 DNA follows: TGTGCCAGCAGTTACAGGGGACTAGCGATAGAGACCCAGTACTTC. Translated, it gives CASSYRGLAIETQYF.

The chain links TRBV5-8 to TRBJ1-5, with D perhaps matching TRBD1 (6 bases). V was clipped by 9 bases and J by 7 bases, with 17 bases between them. Germline-derived CDR1 and CDR2 are SGHTS and YDEGEE. This CDR3 region has 13 residues. CDR3 coding DNA: TGTGCCACCCGAGGGGGGGATCGGCAGCCCCAGCATTTT. Translating it yields CATRGGDRQPQHF.

This clonotype has just a few counts. V and J are TRBV9 and TRBJ2-2; D gene unclear. The CDR3 totals 14 residues. Germline CDR1 is SGDLS and CDR2 is YYNGEE. Trimming stripped 0 bases from V and 2 bases from J, with 5 bases between. For the CDR3, the DNA is TGTGCCAGCAGCGTAGATGTTAACACCGGGGAGCTGTTTTTT. Encoded protein: CASSVDVNTGELFF.

The sample holds a few counts of this clonotype. V is TRBV10-3 and J is TRBJ2-2; D unresolved. V shed 8 bases and J shed 1 base, with 8 bases lying between them. This CDR3 has 13 residues. Germline V lookup: CDR1 ENHRY, CDR2 SYGVKD. The CDR3 sequence is CAIEAVNTGELFF. DNA for the CDR3: TGTGCCATCGAGGCGGTGAACACCGGGGAGCTGTTTTTT.

This clonotype was seen more than once but under ten times. V gene TRBV7-8 combines with J gene TRBJ2-7; the D gene is possibly TRBD1 (6 bases). The CDR3 loop spans 13 amino acids. CDR1 and CDR2 from the germline V gene are SGHVS and FQNEAQ. V was shortened by 4 bases and J by 4 bases, with 11 bases between the two germline ends. The CDR3 region is CASSSYRVYEQYV. Written as DNA, the CDR3 is TGTGCCAGCAGCTCTTACAGGGTTTACGAGCAGTACGTC.

At least ten counts were recorded for this clonotype. The chain combines TRBV7-9 with TRBJ2-5; 10 bases agree with TRBD2. Trimming at V came to 5 bases and at J to 2 bases, leaving 5 bases not matched to a gene. The CDR3 is 15 residues long. CDR1 SEHNR and CDR2 FQNEAQ come from the germline V gene (reference sequence). CDR3 nucleotide sequence: TGTGCCAGCAGCCCTCAGCGGGGGGGTCAAGAGACCCAGTACTTC. This translates into CASSPQRGGQETQYF.